This T cell receptor beta chain was recovered during a study of blood T cell repertoires in COVID-19. Study-wide background: There were acute and convalescent COVID-19 samples, and they came from the United States, Italy and Spain. Sample material is recorded as cDNA or gDNA derived from T cells, B-cell-depleted T cells, or PBMCs.

Original methodology: Counts of nucleated cells, estimated from reference gene primer amplification, were obtained. Sequenced by immunoSEQ multiplex PCR; TCRdb stores in-frame clones only, minus some. V and J calls and clone size are copied from that table; D and trimming were computed from the DNA. The sample lists around 230,000 clones; 85% were seen once. Trimming stripped 2 bases from V and 0 bases from J, with 13 bases between. This CDR3 is built from 17 residues. Germline V CDR1 and CDR2: LNHNV, YYDKDF (reference sequence). Patients from Seattle were sampled longitudinally, starting during active infection.

The TCR was taken from a man aged 45 to 65 with COVID-19, enrolled during active disease. The sequenced material came from peripheral blood. This rearrangement joins TRBV15 to TRBJ2-2; D might be TRBD2 (7 bases). The CDR3, as DNA: TGTGCCACCAGCAGACCGCGAGGGGGGGCGAACACCGGGGAGCTGTTTTTT. Encoded protein: CATSRPRGGANTGELFF. Drawing the rest from reference TRBV15 and TRBJ2-2, the complete variable domain is DAMVIQNPRYQVTQFGKPVTLSCSQTLNHNVMYWYQQKSSQAPKLLFHYYDKDFNNEADTPDNFQSRRPNTSFCFLDIRSPGLGDTAMYLCATSRPRGGANTGELFFGEGSRLTVL.